This T cell receptor beta chain was sequenced for a study of identical twins. V lost 4 bases and J lost 1, with 16 bases in between. This CDR3 comprises 15 residues. The germline V gene encodes CDR1 SQVTM and CDR2 ANQGSEA. This clonotype was detected many times. In TCRdb, the 5' RACE reads were re-called with MiXCR into one record per CDR3 protein. The sample holds about 220,000 distinct CDR3 sequences, 7.5% seen once. This sample also appeared in a second study, on yellow fever vaccine responses in identical twins.

The clonotype comes from a woman aged 18-30 years in good health. The material sequenced was memory (CD45RO+) T cells sorted from blood. The chain links TRBV29-1 to TRBJ1-2; possible D gene TRBD1, 5 bases. CDR3 region: CSVAQEGLGNYGYTF. The CDR3 DNA sequence: TGCAGCGTTGCCCAAGAGGGGCTGGGTAACTATGGCTACACCTTC.